The subject of this entry is one T cell receptor beta chain. The same CDR3 arises from other DNA sequences in this sample as well. This entry is derived from a study of blood T cell repertoires in COVID-19. About the study: Sites in the United States, Italy and Spain provided acute and convalescent COVID-19 samples. T cells, B-cell-depleted T cells, or PBMCs provided the cDNA or gDNA that served as material.

As handled by the study authors: Amplifying reference gene primers gave estimates of nucleated cell counts. Only in-frame clones appear in the TCRdb table, and some are missing; sequencing was by immunoSEQ multiplex PCR. Clone size and V and J calls were adopted from that table, with D and trimming inferred from the DNA. The sample lists roughly 300,000 clones, 86% occurring once. Trimming cost V 4 bases and J 5 bases; bases outside gene matches: 10. The CDR3 is made up of 16 amino acids. CDR1 and CDR2 (germline): SGHTA, FQGNSA. The sequencing sample was made of peripheral blood. The clonotype was recovered from a woman between 50 and 59 years old with acute or convalescent COVID-19. The chain links TRBV7-2 to TRBJ2-1, with TRBD2 matching over 8 bases. The CDR3: CASSSGLGGGHNEQFF. Here the CDR3 DNA reads TGTGCCAGCAGCTCGGGGCTCGGGGGGGGCCACAATGAGCAGTTCTTC.